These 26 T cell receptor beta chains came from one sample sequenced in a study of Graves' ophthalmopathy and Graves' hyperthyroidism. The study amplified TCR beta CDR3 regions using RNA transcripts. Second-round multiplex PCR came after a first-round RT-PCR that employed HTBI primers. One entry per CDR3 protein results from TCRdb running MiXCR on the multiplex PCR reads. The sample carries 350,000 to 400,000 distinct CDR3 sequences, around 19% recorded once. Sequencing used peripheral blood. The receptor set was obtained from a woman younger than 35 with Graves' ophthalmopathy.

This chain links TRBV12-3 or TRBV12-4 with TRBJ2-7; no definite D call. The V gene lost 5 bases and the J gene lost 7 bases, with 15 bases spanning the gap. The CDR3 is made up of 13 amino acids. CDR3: CASSTSTGREQYF. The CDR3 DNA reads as TGTGCCAGCAGTACCTCGACCGGACGGGAGCAGTACTTC.

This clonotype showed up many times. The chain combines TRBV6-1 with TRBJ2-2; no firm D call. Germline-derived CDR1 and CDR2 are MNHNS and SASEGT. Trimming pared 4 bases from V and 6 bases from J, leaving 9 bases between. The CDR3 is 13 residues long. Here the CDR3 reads CASSALEAGELFF. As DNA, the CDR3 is TGTGCCAGCAGTGCGTTAGAGGCCGGGGAGCTGTTTTTT.

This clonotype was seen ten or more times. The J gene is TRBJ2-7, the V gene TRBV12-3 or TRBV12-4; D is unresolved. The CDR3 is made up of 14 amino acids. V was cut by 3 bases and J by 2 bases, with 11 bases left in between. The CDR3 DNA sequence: TGTGCCAGCAGTTTTCGGGCACCAACCTACGAGCAGTACTTC. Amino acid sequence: CASSFRAPTYEQYF.

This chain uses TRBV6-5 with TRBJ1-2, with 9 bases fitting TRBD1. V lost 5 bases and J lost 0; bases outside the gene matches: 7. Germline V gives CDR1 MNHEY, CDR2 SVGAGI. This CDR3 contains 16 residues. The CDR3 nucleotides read TGTGCCAGCAGTAACGGGGGACAGGGCGCTAACTATGGCTACACCTTC. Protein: CASSNGGQGANYGYTF.

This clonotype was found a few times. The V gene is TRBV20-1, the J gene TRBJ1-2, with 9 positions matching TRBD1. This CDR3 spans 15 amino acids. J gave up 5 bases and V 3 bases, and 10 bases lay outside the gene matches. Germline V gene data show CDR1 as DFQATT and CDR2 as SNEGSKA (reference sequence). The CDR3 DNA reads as TGCAGTGCTAGTGGGACCGGGACAGGGAGGTATGGCTACACCTTC. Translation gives CSASGTGTGRYGYTF.

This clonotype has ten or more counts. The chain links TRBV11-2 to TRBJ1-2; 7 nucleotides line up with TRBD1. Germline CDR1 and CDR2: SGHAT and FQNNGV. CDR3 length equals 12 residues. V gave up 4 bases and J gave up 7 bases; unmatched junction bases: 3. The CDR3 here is CASSSSGGGYTF. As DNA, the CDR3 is TGTGCCAGCAGCTCCTCAGGGGGTGGCTACACCTTC.

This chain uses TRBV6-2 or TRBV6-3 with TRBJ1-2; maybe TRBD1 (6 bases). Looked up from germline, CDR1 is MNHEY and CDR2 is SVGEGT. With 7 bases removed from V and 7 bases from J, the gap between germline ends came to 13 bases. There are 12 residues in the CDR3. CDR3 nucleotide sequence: TGTGCCAGCAATCTTGGGGGCGCTGGCTACACCTTC. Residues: CASNLGGAGYTF.

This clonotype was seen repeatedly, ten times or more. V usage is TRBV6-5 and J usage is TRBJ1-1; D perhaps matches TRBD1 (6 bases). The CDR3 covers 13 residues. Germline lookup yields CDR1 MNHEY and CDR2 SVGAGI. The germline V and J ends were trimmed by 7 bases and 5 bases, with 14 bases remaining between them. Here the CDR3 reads CASTTTGRTEAFF. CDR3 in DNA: TGTGCCAGCACTACAACAGGGCGGACTGAAGCTTTCTTT.

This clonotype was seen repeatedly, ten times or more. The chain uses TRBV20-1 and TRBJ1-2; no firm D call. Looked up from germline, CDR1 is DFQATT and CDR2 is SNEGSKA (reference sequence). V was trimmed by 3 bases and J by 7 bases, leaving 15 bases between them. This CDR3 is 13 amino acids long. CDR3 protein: CSASSPPVGGYTF. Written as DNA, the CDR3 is TGCAGTGCTAGCTCCCCCCCAGTCGGTGGCTACACCTTC.

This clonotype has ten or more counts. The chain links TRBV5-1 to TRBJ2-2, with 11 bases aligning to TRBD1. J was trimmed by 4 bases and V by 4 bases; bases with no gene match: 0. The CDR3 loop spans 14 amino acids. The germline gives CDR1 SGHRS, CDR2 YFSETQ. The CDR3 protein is CASSGTGGTGELFF. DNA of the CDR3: TGCGCCAGCAGCGGGACAGGGGGCACCGGGGAGCTGTTTTTT.

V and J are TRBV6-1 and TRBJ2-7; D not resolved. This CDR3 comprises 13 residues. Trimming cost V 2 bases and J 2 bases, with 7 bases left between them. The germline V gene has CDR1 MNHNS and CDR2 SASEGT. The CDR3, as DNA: TGTGCCAGCAGTGAACCTCCCCCCTACGAGCAGTACTTC. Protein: CASSEPPPYEQYF.

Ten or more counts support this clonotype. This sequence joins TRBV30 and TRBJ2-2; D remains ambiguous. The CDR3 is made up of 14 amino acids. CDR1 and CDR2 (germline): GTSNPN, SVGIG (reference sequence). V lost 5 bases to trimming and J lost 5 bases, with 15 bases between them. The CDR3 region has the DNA TGTGCCTGGTCAGGACCCGTTTGGACCGGGGAGCTGTTTTTT. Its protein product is CAWSGPVWTGELFF.

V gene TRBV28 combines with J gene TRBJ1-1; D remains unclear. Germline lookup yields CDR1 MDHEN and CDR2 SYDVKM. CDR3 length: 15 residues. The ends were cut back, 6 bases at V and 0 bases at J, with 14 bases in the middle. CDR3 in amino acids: CASRAPGTLNTEAFF. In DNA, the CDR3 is TGTGCCAGCAGGGCGCCGGGAACTTTGAACACTGAAGCTTTCTTT.

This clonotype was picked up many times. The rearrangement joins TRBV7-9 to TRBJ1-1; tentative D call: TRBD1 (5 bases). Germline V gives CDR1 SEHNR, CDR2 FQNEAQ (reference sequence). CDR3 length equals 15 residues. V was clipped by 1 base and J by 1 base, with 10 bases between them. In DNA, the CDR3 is TGTGCCAGCAGCTTAGATGGGGCCCCGAACACTGAAGCTTTCTTT. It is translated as CASSLDGAPNTEAFF.

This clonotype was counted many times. Here the CDR3 reads CASSQGRAGGQETQYF. CDR3 bases: TGCGCCAGCAGCCAAGGGCGAGCGGGAGGGCAAGAGACCCAGTACTTC. The chain joins TRBV4-3 to TRBJ2-5; 10 bases fit TRBD2. Germline V gene data show CDR1 as LGHNA and CDR2 as YSLEER. Trimming took 1 base from V and 2 from J; bases not matched to a gene: 4. The CDR3 is 16 residues long.

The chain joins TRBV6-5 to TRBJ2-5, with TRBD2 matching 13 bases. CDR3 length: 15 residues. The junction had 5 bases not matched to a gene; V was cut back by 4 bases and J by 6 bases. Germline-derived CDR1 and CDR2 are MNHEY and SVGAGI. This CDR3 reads CASSLGTSGEKTQYF. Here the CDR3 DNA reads TGTGCCAGCAGTTTAGGGACTAGCGGGGAGAAGACCCAGTACTTC.

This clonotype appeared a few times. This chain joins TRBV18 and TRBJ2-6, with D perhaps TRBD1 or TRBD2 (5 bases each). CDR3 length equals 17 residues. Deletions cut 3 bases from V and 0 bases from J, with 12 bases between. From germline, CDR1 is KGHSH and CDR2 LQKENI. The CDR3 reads CASSPGVLSSGANVLTF. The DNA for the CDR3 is TGTGCCAGCTCACCGGGGGTCCTTTCCTCTGGGGCCAACGTCCTGACTTTC.

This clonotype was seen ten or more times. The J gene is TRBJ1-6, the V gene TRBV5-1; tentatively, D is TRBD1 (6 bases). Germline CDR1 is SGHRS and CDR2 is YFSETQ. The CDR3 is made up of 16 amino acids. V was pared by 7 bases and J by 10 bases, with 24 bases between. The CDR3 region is CASRPRGGGDWSPLHF. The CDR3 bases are TGCGCCAGCCGCCCCCGGGGCGGGGGCGATTGGTCACCCCTCCACTTT.

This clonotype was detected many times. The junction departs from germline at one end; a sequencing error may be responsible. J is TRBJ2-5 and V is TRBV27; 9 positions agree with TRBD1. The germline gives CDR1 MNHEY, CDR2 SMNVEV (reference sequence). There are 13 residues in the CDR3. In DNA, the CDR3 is TGTGCCAGCAGTCTGACCGGGACAGGGATGAGCCACTTC. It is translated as CASSLTGTGMSHF.

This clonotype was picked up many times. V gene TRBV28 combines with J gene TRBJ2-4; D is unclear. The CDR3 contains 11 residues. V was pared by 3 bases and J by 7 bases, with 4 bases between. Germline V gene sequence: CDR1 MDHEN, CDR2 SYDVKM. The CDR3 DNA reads TGTGCCAGCAGTTTCAGGAACATTCAGTACTTC. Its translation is CASSFRNIQYF.

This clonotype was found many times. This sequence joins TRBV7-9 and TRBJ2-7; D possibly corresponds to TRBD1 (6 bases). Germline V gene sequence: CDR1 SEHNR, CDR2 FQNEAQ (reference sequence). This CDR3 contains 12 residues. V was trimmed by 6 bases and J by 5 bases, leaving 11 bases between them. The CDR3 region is CASRTGAHEQYF. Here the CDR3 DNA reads TGTGCCAGCAGGACAGGCGCCCACGAGCAGTACTTC.

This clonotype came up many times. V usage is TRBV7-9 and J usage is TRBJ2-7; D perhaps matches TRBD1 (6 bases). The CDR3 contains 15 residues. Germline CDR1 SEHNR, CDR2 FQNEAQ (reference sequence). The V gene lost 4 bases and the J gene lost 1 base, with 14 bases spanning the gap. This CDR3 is CASSYLQGISYEQYF. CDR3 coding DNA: TGTGCCAGCAGCTATCTTCAGGGGATTTCCTACGAGCAGTACTTC.

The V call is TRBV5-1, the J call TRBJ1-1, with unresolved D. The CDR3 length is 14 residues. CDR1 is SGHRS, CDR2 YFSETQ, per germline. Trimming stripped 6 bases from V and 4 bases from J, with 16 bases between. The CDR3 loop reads CASTPMAGGTEAFF. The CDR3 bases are TGCGCCAGCACCCCTATGGCAGGCGGCACTGAAGCTTTCTTT.

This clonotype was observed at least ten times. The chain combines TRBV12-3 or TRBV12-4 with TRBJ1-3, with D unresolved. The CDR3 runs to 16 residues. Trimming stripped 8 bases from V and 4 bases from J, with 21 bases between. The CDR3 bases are TGTGCCAGCTCCCGTGGCGGTCCCTCCTCGGGAAACACCATATATTTT. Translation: CASSRGGPSSGNTIYF.

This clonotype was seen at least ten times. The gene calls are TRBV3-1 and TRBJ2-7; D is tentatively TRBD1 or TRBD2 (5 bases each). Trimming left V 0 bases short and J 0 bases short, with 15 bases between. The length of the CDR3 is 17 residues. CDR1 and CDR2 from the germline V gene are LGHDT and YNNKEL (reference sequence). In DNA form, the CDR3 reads TGTGCCAGCAGCCAAGATCTCGACGGGACGAGCTCCTACGAGCAGTACTTC. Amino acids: CASSQDLDGTSSYEQYF.

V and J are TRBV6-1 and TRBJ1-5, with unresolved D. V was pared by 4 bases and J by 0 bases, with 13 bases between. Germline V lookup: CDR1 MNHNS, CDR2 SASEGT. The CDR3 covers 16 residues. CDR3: CASSGINSLSNQPQHF. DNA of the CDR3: TGTGCCAGCAGTGGTATCAACAGCCTTAGCAATCAGCCCCAGCATTTT.